This is a list of T cell receptor beta chains from one sample in a study of blood T cell repertoires in COVID-19. Sequencing used immunoSEQ multiplex PCR; TCRdb keeps in-frame clones, though not all of them. This sample carries about 400,000 clones, more than 75% of them seen once, and the ten largest clones take 0.9% to 1%. The sequencing input was PBMCs or T cells enriched from blood (not recorded which). These receptors originate from a woman aged 30 to 39 with acute COVID-19. CDR3s include the opening cysteine and the closing phenylalanine or tryptophan.

J,V,CDR3
TRBJ2-7,TRBV27,CASKARASRDYEQYF
TRBJ2-1,TRBV25-1,CASSESSMEQFF
TRBJ1-2,TRBV7-8,CASSPTPGITPAF
TRBJ1-2,TRBV19,CASSTNTGAAYGYTF
TRBJ1-3,TRBV7-2,CASSAGQGTTGNTIYF
TRBJ2-7,TRBV5-1,CASRNSRDSYEQYF
TRBJ1-6,TRBV6-5,CASRTGQNFNSPLHF
TRBJ2-1,TRBV7-2,CASSYGPSGGYNEQFF
TRBJ2-4,TRBV14,CASSPPGAGGPGKNIQYF
TRBJ2-7,TRBV30,CAWSPLSREQYF
TRBJ1-3,TRBV9,CASSGTGVYSGNTIYF
TRBJ1-5,TRBV12-5,CASGPATGGDQPQHF
TRBJ1-5,TRBV6-2/TRBV6-3,CASSYLQGPNQPQHF
TRBJ2-6,TRBV4-1,CASSQPVPQAINSGANVLTF
TRBJ1-2,TRBV3-1/TRBV3-2,CASRQGTGVSYGYTF
TRBJ1-1,TRBV18,CASSPGARGTEAFF
TRBJ2-7,TRBV3-1/TRBV3-2,CASSHKPGQNSYEQYF
TRBJ2-3,TRBV6-2/TRBV6-3,CASSYSRFETGRNTQYF
TRBJ2-1,TRBV7-3,CASSIGGVPYNEQFF
TRBJ2-1,TRBV7-9,CASSFSGGASYNEQFF
TRBJ2-3,TRBV3-1/TRBV3-2,CASSQDRGQGVDTQYF
TRBJ1-2,TRBV19,CASSVHREIYGYTF
TRBJ2-2,TRBV7-9,CASSPDRLAGGPPSGELFF